The clone carrying this T cell receptor (beta chain) was observed a few times. TCRdb reprocessed the reads via MiXCR and lists one record per CDR3 protein. The data show approximately 290,000 distinct CDR3 sequences, roughly 24% seen once. This sample was included in a study of T cell repertoires in cytomegalovirus infection. The sequencing input was PBMCs. The clonotype originates from a human donor in good health (CMV status not recorded). Some clones in this sample may be carry-over from other donors' samples.

CDR3 sequence (DNA): TGCGCCAGCAGCCCGGGACAGGGGGCGATTCATTCACCCCTCCACTTT. Protein: CASSPGQGAIHSPLHF. The V and J genes are TRBV5-1 and TRBJ1-6; 12 bases fit TRBD1. Trimming removed 4 bases from V and 8 bases from J; junction bases left unmatched: 7. The germline gives CDR1 SGHRS, CDR2 YFSETQ. CDR3 length equals 16 residues.